Following are 30 T cell receptor beta chains from one sample sequenced in a study of OX40 agonist ivuxolimab in advanced cancers. Method: immunoSEQ multiplex PCR; TCRdb's copy keeps in-frame clones and lacks some. Among about 94,000 clones listed, around nine tenths were seen once. Sequencing was performed on CD4+ or CD8+ T cells sorted from blood, taken in a trial of the OX40 agonist ivuxolimab. Source of these receptors: an adult with an advanced solid tumor such as melanoma, head and neck, liver or kidney cancer.

V is TRBV2 and J is TRBJ2-1; D is unclear. The CDR3 loop spans 13 amino acids. CDR1 and CDR2 from the germline V gene are SNHLY and FYNNEI. V lost 9 bases and J lost 2, with 11 bases in between. This CDR3 reads CASRLYTYNEQFF. Written as DNA, the CDR3 is TGTGCCAGTAGGCTCTATACCTACAATGAGCAGTTCTTC.

As for this clone: Mismatch with germline at one junction end may stem from a read error. The chain uses TRBV10-3 and TRBJ2-2; 8 nucleotides align to TRBD1. CDR3 length equals 15 residues. Looked up from germline, CDR1 is ENHRY and CDR2 is SYGVKD. CDR3 sequence: CAISEPDREHRGAVF. DNA for the CDR3: TGTGCCATCAGTGAACCGGACAGGGAACACCGGGGAGCTGTTTTT.

This clone was seen once. The chain has TRBV28 and TRBJ1-1; possibly TRBD1 for D (6 bases). Trimming cost V 3 bases and J 1 base, with 15 bases left between them. Germline V lookup: CDR1 MDHEN, CDR2 SYDVKM. This CDR3 spans 16 amino acids. The CDR3 bases are TGTGCCAGCAGTTTGGGTATCCAGGGGTCGAACACTGAAGCTTTCTTT. Translated: CASSLGIQGSNTEAFF.

CDR3 amino acids: CATSRDDSDYLTGELFF. DNA of the CDR3: TGTGCCACCAGCAGAGATGACAGTGATTACCTAACCGGGGAGCTGTTTTTT. V is TRBV15 and J is TRBJ2-2; D perhaps matches TRBD1 (5 bases). The CDR3 extends over 17 amino acids. With 0 bases removed from V and 5 bases from J, the gap between germline ends came to 16 bases. The germline V gene encodes CDR1 LNHNV and CDR2 YYDKDF (reference sequence).

The rearrangement links TRBV27 to TRBJ2-7; the D gene is possibly TRBD2 (5 bases). The V end was cut by 5 bases, the J end by 5 bases, with 34 bases between. The CDR3 length is 20 residues. The germline V gene has CDR1 MNHEY and CDR2 SMNVEV (reference sequence). The CDR3 DNA is TGTGCCAGCAGTCCAGAACCCCCTGACGTAGCGAGGTTTGGTGGGCACGAGCAGTACTTC. Translation gives CASSPEPPDVARFGGHEQYF.

The chain carries TRBV5-8 and TRBJ1-5; D may be TRBD1 (5 bases). V was pared by 0 bases and J by 7 bases, with 8 bases between. Germline V gene sequence: CDR1 SGHTS, CDR2 YDEGEE. The CDR3 runs to 13 residues. The CDR3 sequence is CASSLAGQQPQHF. The DNA of the CDR3 is TGTGCCAGCAGCTTGGCGGGGCAGCAGCCCCAGCATTTT.

This clone was observed a handful of times. This sequence joins TRBV19 and TRBJ2-3; TRBD2 matches at 11 bases. V was pared by 3 bases and J by 2 bases, with 10 bases of the junction left unmatched. The CDR3 loop spans 18 amino acids. Germline V CDR1 and CDR2: LNHDA, SQIVND (reference sequence). The CDR3 DNA reads TGTGCCAGTAGTATGAGTAGCGGGAGGGGGGGGGCCACAGATACGCAGTATTTT. Translating gives CASSMSSGRGGATDTQYF.

This chain links TRBV7-8 with TRBJ2-1; TRBD2 matches at 7 bases. Losses at the gene ends were 4 bases for V and 4 bases for J; bases not matched to a gene: 10. CDR1 and CDR2 from the germline V gene are SGHVS and FQNEAQ. The CDR3 is 16 residues long. The CDR3 DNA sequence: TGTGCCAGCAGCTCGGGGGGAGGGTTCATGTACAATGAGCAGTTCTTC. This translates into CASSSGGGFMYNEQFF.

The rearrangement joins TRBV5-8 to TRBJ2-1, with TRBD1 identical over 8 bases. The CDR3 is made up of 16 amino acids. Germline V gives CDR1 SGHTS, CDR2 YDEGEE. The V and J ends lost 4 bases and 6 bases, in that order; junction bases with no gene match: 12. CDR3 region: CASSADRGARGNEQFF. The CDR3 nucleotides read TGTGCCAGCAGCGCTGACAGGGGAGCCCGAGGCAATGAGCAGTTCTTC.

The chain joins TRBV7-8 to TRBJ1-5, with TRBD1 as a possible D gene (6 bases). Germline CDR1 reads SGHVS; CDR2 reads FQNEAQ. This CDR3 spans 17 amino acids. Trimming took 5 bases from V and 4 from J, leaving 21 bases between them. The CDR3 protein is CASSPTLRGFENQPQHF. The CDR3 DNA reads as TGTGCCAGCAGCCCAACCTTGAGGGGGTTTGAGAATCAGCCCCAGCATTTT.

This chain joins TRBV19 and TRBJ1-5, with a tentative D call TRBD1 (5 bases). V was clipped by 4 bases and J by 8 bases, with 18 bases between them. The length of the CDR3 is 15 residues. Germline lookup yields CDR1 LNHDA and CDR2 SQIVND (reference sequence). CDR3 sequence: CASSTPPRVGEPQHF. CDR3 sequence (DNA): TGTGCCAGTAGTACCCCTCCACGGGTGGGGGAGCCCCAGCATTTT.

V usage is TRBV9 and J usage is TRBJ2-3; the D gene is possibly TRBD2 (6 bases). Trimming left V 0 bases short and J 8 bases short, with 10 bases between. Germline assignment: CDR1 SGDLS and CDR2 YYNGEE. The CDR3 totals 13 residues. The CDR3 nucleotides read TGTGCCAGCAGCGTAGACGGGAGTGGTACGCAGTATTTT. It encodes CASSVDGSGTQYF.

This clone appeared a few times. The rearrangement uses TRBV7-8 and TRBJ2-4; 8 bases are shared with TRBD1. V lost 5 bases and J lost 6; bases outside the gene matches: 9. The CDR3 is 15 residues long. Germline V gene sequence: CDR1 SGHVS, CDR2 FQNEAQ. The CDR3: CASSPRTGFRNIQYF. CDR3 DNA sequence: TGTGCCAGCAGCCCGAGGACAGGGTTTAGAAACATTCAGTACTTC.

This clone was seen a few times. The rearrangement uses TRBV11-3 and TRBJ2-1, with 9 bases matching TRBD2. Germline loops: CDR1 SGHNT, CDR2 YENEEA. With 5 bases clipped from V and 8 bases from J, the junction kept 13 bases outside the gene matches. The CDR3 is made up of 16 amino acids. The CDR3 DNA reads as TGTGCCAGCAGCAAAGAGGGGCGGGAGGGCCAGGATGAGCAGTTCTTC. Amino acids: CASSKEGREGQDEQFF.

This chain links TRBV28 with TRBJ2-3; 10 bases agree with TRBD2. Germline trimming cut 7 bases from V and 5 bases from J; bases unmatched to any gene: 15. Per the germline V gene, CDR1 is MDHEN and CDR2 is SYDVKM. The CDR3 runs 17 residues. The CDR3 sequence: CASIPFGLAGEGDTQYF. Written as DNA, the CDR3 is TGTGCCAGCATCCCTTTCGGGCTAGCGGGAGAAGGAGATACGCAGTATTTT.

Written as DNA, the CDR3 is TGTGCCAGTAGTAGCTCGGACGGGGTGGGAGGCTACACCTTC. It translates to CASSSSDGVGGYTF. The genes are TRBV19 and TRBJ1-2; D gene uncertain. Per germline, CDR1 LNHDA and CDR2 SQIVND (reference sequence). CDR3 size: 14 residues. V lost 4 bases and J 8 bases, leaving 17 bases between the germline ends.

The chain has TRBV19 and TRBJ2-5; D may be TRBD1 or TRBD2 (6 bases each). The CDR3 has 16 amino acids. The V end lost 4 bases, the J end lost 5 bases, and 20 bases lay between the germline ends. Germline CDR1 is LNHDA and CDR2 is SQIVND (reference sequence). The CDR3 loop is CASSTPGAPSGETQYF. CDR3 sequence (DNA): TGTGCCAGTAGTACCCCGGGGGCCCCTTCGGGGGAGACCCAGTACTTC.

V gene TRBV9 combines with J gene TRBJ1-2; D uncertain. The germline V gene has CDR1 SGDLS and CDR2 YYNGEE. The CDR3 covers 15 residues. V was pared by 0 bases and J by 2 bases, with 11 bases between. The CDR3 loop is CASSVAPRKNYGYTF. Written as DNA, the CDR3 is TGTGCCAGCAGCGTAGCTCCCAGGAAGAACTATGGCTACACCTTC.

The genes are TRBV5-5 and TRBJ2-1; 8 nucleotides agree with TRBD2. CDR1 and CDR2 from the germline V gene are SGHKS and YYEKEE (reference sequence). V dropped 2 bases and J dropped 2; count of bases not matched to a gene: 3. The CDR3 runs to 15 residues. CDR3 nucleotide sequence: TGTGCCAGCAGCTTAGCGGGAGAGACCTACAATGAGCAGTTCTTC. Amino acids: CASSLAGETYNEQFF.

This chain uses TRBV5-1 with TRBJ2-3; D unresolved. Trimming shortened V by 4 bases and J by 2 bases, and 11 bases separated the two germline ends. CDR1 is SGHRS, CDR2 YFSETQ, per germline. The CDR3 runs 14 residues. The CDR3 protein is CASSPAVNTDTQYF. In nucleotides, the CDR3 is TGCGCCAGCAGCCCCGCGGTGAACACAGATACGCAGTATTTT.

The rearrangement uses TRBV27 and TRBJ2-1; 9 bases agree with TRBD2. The CDR3 runs 16 residues. Germline V gene data show CDR1 as MNHEY and CDR2 as SMNVEV (reference sequence). V lost 6 bases to trimming and J lost 7 bases; unmatched junction nucleotides: 13. The CDR3 spells CASSQGAGGGMNEQFF. The CDR3 DNA sequence: TGTGCCAGCAGCCAGGGAGCGGGAGGAGGGATGAATGAGCAGTTCTTC.

The chain links TRBV4-1 to TRBJ2-1; 10 bases agree with TRBD2. The germline V gene encodes CDR1 MGHRA and CDR2 YSYEKL. The trim removed 4 bases at V and 7 bases at J, leaving 10 bases unmatched. This CDR3 has 16 amino acids. Here the CDR3 DNA reads TGCGCCAGCAGCCGCCTCGGACTAGCGGCCGCTAATGAGCAGTTCTTC. Translation gives CASSRLGLAAANEQFF.

The chain carries TRBV7-2 and TRBJ2-2, with D possibly called TRBD1 or TRBD2 (6 bases each). Per germline, CDR1 SGHTA and CDR2 FQGNSA. The V gene lost 5 bases and the J gene lost 3 bases, with 13 bases spanning the gap. CDR3 length: 15 residues. The CDR3 DNA is TGTGCCAGCAGCCCCGTGAGGGGGGACACCGGGGAGCTGTTTTTT. The encoded protein is CASSPVRGDTGELFF.

This clone was seen once. This chain connects TRBV19 to TRBJ2-5; 8 nucleotides agree with TRBD1. With 5 bases clipped from V and 5 bases from J, the junction kept 10 bases outside the gene matches. Germline values: CDR1 LNHDA, CDR2 SQIVND (reference sequence). The CDR3 is 15 residues long. CDR3 amino acids: CASSGIRGRSETQYF. CDR3 sequence (DNA): TGTGCCAGTAGTGGGATCAGGGGGCGCAGTGAGACCCAGTACTTC.

This rearrangement joins TRBV6-5 to TRBJ1-4; 10 bases align to TRBD1. The CDR3 totals 15 residues. After removal of 0 bases from V and 8 bases from J, the junction contained 3 bases not matched to a gene. CDR1 and CDR2 (germline): MNHEY, SVGAGI. CDR3 nucleotides: TGTGCCAGCAGTTACTCGGGGACAGGGGACGAAAAACTGTTTTTT. As protein: CASSYSGTGDEKLFF.

V usage is TRBV5-4 and J usage is TRBJ2-4, with TRBD2 as a possible D gene (5 bases). The CDR3 is made up of 15 amino acids. The ends were cut back, 0 bases at V and 8 bases at J, with 15 bases in the middle. Germline CDR1 reads SGHNT; CDR2 reads YYREEE (reference sequence). The CDR3 region is CASSLGTGYGDIQYF. CDR3 DNA: TGTGCCAGCAGCTTGGGTACGGGTTACGGGGACATTCAGTACTTC.

The chain uses TRBV28 and TRBJ2-7; 7 positions match TRBD1. V gave up 6 bases and J gave up 2 bases; unmatched junction bases: 13. CDR3 length: 16 amino acids. CDR1 and CDR2 from the germline V gene are MDHEN and SYDVKM. The CDR3 region is CASSLSSRDSPYEQYF. DNA of the CDR3: TGTGCCAGCAGCCTATCAAGCCGGGACAGCCCCTACGAGCAGTACTTC.

The V and J genes are TRBV7-3 and TRBJ2-5; D unresolved. Looked up from germline, CDR1 is SGHTA and CDR2 is FQGTGA. The CDR3 contains 11 residues. V gave up 6 bases and J gave up 5 bases, with 7 bases separating them. This CDR3 reads CASRLAETQYF. The CDR3 nucleotides read TGTGCCAGCAGGCTCGCGGAGACCCAGTACTTC. Full variable domain (outside the CDR3, taken from reference TRBV7-3 and TRBJ2-5): GAGVSQTPSNKVTEKGKYVELRCDPISGHTALYWYRQSLGQGPEFLIYFQGTGAADDSGLPNDRFFAVRPEGSVSTLKIQRTERGDSAVYLCASRLAETQYFGPGTRLLVL.

The gene calls are TRBV7-2 and TRBJ2-7; 9 positions match TRBD2. The junction had 5 bases not matched to a gene; V was cut back by 0 bases and J by 2 bases. In germline, CDR1 is SGHTA, CDR2 FQGNSA. This CDR3 has 16 amino acids. CDR3 coding DNA: TGTGCCAGCAGCTTAGCCGGACTAGCGTCCCCCTACGAGCAGTACTTC. It yields the protein CASSLAGLASPYEQYF.

The chain is built from TRBV13 and TRBJ2-7, with 12 bases matching TRBD2. This CDR3 is built from 16 residues. CDR1 and CDR2 from the germline V gene are PRHDT and FYEKMQ (reference sequence). J was trimmed by 6 bases and V by 5 bases; bases with no gene match: 11. CDR3 DNA: TGTGCCAGCAGCACCCCTAGCGGGAGGGCCCGGGGCGAGCAGTACTTC. Translated: CASSTPSGRARGEQYF.